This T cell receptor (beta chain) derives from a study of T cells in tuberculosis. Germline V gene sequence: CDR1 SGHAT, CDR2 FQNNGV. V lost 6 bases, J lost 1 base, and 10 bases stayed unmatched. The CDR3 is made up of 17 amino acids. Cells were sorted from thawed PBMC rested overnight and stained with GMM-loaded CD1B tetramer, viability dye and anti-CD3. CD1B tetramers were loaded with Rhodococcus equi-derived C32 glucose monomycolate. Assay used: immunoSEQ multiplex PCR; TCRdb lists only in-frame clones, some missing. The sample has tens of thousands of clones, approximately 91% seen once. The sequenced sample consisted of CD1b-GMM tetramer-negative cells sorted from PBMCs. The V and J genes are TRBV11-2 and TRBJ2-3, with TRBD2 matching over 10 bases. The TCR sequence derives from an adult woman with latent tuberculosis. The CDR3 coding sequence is TGTGCCAGCAGACATCCTCAGCGGGGGGGCGGCACAGATACGCAGTATTTT. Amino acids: CASRHPQRGGGTDTQYF. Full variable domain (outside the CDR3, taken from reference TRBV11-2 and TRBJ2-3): EAGVAQSPRYKIIEKRQSVAFWCNPISGHATLYWYQQILGQGPKLLIQFQNNGVVDDSQLPKDRFSAERLKGVDSTLKIQPAKLEDSAVYLCASRHPQRGGGTDTQYFGPGTRLTVL.